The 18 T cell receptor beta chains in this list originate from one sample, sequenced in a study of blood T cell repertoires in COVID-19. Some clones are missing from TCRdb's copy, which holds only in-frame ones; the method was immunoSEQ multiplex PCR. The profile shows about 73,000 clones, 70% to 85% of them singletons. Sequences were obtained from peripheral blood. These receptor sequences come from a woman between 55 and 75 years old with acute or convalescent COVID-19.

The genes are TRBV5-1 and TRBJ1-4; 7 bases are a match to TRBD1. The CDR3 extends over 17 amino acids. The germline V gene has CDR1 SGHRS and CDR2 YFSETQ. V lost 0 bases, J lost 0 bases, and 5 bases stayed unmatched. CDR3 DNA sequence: TGCGCCAGCAGCTTGGGGGGCAGGGGGACAACTAATGAAAAACTGTTTTTT. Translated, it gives CASSLGGRGTTNEKLFF.

CDR3 DNA sequence: TGTGCCACCAGTGACCTGGCTAGCGGGAGGGTAGATGAGCAGTTCTTC. This sequence encodes CATSDLASGRVDEQFF. The rearrangement links TRBV24-1 to TRBJ2-1; 12 bases align to TRBD2. Germline V gene sequence: CDR1 KGHDR, CDR2 SFDVKD. V shed 4 bases, J shed 8 bases, and the junction held 8 bases outside the gene matches. This CDR3 has 16 residues.

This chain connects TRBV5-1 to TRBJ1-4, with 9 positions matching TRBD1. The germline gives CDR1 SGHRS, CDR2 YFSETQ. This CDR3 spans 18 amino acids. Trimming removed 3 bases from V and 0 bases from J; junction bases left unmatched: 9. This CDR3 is CASSYGTGWRTTNEKLFF. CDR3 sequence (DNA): TGCGCCAGCAGCTACGGGACAGGGTGGCGGACAACTAATGAAAAACTGTTTTTT.

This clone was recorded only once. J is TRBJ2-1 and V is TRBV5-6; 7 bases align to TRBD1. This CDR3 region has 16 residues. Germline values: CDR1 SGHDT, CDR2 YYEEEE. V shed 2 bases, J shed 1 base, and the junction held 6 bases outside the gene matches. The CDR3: CASSLKGAGSYNEQFF. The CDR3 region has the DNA TGTGCCAGCAGCTTAAAGGGGGCCGGATCCTACAATGAGCAGTTCTTC.

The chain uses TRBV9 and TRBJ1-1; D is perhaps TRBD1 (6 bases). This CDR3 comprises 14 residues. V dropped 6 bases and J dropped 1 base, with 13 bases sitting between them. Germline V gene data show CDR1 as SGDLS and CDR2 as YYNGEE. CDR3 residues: CASKQGEGNTEAFF. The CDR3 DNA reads TGTGCCAGCAAACAGGGCGAAGGGAACACTGAAGCTTTCTTT.

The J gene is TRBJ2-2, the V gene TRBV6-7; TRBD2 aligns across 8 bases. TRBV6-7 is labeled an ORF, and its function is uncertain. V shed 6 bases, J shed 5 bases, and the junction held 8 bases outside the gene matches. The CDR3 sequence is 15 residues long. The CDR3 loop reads CASSPAGLETGELFF. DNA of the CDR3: TGTGCCAGCAGCCCCGCGGGACTAGAGACCGGGGAGCTGTTTTTT.

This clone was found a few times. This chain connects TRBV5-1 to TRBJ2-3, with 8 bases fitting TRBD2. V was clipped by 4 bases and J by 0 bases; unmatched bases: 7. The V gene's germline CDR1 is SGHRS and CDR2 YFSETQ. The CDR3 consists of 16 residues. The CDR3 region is CASSGNSGASTDTQYF. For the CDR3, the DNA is TGCGCCAGCAGCGGTAATAGCGGGGCTAGCACAGATACGCAGTATTTT.

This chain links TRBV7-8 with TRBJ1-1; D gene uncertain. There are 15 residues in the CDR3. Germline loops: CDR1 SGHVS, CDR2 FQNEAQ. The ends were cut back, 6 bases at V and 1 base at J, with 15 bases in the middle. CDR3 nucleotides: TGTGCCAGCAGATCCCGCGGGCAGAGGAACACTGAAGCTTTCTTT. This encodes CASRSRGQRNTEAFF. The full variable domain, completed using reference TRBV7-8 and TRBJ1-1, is GAGVSQSPRYKVAKRGQDVALRCDPISGHVSLFWYQQALGQGPEFLTYFQNEAQLDKSGLPSDRFFAERPEGSVSTLKIQRTQQEDSAVYLCASRSRGQRNTEAFFGQGTRLTVV.

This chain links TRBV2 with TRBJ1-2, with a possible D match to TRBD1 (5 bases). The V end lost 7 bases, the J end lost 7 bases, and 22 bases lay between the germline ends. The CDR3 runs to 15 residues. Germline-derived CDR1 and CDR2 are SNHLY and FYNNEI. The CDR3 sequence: CASTSLRGVYGGYTF. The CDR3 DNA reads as TGTGCCAGCACTTCCCTTCGGGGGGTATATGGTGGCTACACCTTC. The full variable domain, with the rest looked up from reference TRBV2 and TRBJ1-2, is EPEVTQTPSHQVTQMGQEVILRCVPISNHLYFYWYRQILGQKVEFLVSFYNNEISEKSEIFDDQFSVERPDGSNFTLKIRSTKLEDSAMYFCASTSLRGVYGGYTFGSGTRLTVV.

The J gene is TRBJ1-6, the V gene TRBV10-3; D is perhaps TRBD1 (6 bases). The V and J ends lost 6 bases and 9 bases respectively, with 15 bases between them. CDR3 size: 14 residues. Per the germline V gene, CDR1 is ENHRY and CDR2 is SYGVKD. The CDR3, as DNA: TGTGCCATCAGCCTCGGACAGATAGGTTCACCCCTCCACTTT. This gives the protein CAISLGQIGSPLHF.

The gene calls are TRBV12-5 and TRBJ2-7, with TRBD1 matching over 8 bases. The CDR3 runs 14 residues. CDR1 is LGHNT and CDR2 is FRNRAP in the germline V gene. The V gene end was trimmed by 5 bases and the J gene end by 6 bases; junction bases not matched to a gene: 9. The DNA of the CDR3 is TGTGCTAGTGGTCCAGGGACAGGCACCGGCGAGCAGTACTTC. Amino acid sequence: CASGPGTGTGEQYF. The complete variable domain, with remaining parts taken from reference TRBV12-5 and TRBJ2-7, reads DARVTQTPRHKVTEMGQEVTMRCQPILGHNTVFWYRQTMMQGLELLAYFRNRAPLDDSGMPKDRFSAEMPDATLATLKIQPSEPRDSAVYFCASGPGTGTGEQYFGPGTRLTVT.

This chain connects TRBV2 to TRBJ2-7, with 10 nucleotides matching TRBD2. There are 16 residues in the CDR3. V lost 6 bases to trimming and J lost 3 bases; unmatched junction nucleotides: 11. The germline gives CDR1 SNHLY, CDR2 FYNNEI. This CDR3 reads CASRISGGPTHYEQYF. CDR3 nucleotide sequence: TGTGCCAGCAGGATTAGCGGGGGGCCAACTCACTACGAGCAGTACTTC. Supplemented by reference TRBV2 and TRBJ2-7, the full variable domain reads EPEVTQTPSHQVTQMGQEVILRCVPISNHLYFYWYRQILGQKVEFLVSFYNNEISEKSEIFDDQFSVERPDGSNFTLKIRSTKLEDSAMYFCASRISGGPTHYEQYFGPGTRLTVT.

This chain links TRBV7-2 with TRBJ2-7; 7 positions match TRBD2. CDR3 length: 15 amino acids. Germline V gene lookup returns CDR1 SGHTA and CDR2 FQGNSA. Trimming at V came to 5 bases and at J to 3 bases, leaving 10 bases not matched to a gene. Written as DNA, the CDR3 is TGTGCCAGCAGCGGTGGGGGGGAGAGCTTCTACGAGCAGTACTTC. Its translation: CASSGGGESFYEQYF.

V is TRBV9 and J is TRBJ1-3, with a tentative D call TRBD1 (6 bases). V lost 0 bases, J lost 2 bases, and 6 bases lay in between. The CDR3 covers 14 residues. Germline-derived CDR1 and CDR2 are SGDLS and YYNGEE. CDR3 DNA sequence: TGTGCCAGCAGCGTAGGACAGGCTGGAAACACCATATATTTT. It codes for CASSVGQAGNTIYF.

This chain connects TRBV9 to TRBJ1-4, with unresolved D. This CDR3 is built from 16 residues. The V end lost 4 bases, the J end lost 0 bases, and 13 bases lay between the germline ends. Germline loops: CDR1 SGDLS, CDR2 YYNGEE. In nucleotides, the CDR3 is TGTGCCAGCAGCCCACTCACGGGATCAACTAATGAAAAACTGTTTTTT. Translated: CASSPLTGSTNEKLFF. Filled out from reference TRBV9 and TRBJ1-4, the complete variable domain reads DSGVTQTPKHLITATGQRVTLRCSPRSGDLSVYWYQQSLDQGLQFLIQYYNGEERAKGNILERFSAQQFPDLHSELNLSSLELGDSALYFCASSPLTGSTNEKLFFGSGTQLSVL.

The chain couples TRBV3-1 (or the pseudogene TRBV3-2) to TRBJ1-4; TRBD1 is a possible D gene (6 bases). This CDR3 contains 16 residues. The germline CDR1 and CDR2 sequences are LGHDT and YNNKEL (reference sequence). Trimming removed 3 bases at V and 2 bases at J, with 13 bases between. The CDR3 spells CASSHNTGLTNEKLFF. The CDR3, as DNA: TGTGCCAGCAGCCATAATACAGGGCTCACTAATGAAAAACTGTTTTTT.

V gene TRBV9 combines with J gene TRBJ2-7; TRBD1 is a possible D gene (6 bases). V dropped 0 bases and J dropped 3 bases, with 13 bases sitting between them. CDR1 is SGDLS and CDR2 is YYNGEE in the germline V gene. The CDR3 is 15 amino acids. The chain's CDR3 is CASSVAGTSNYEQYF. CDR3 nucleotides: TGTGCCAGCAGCGTAGCTGGGACATCCAACTACGAGCAGTACTTC.

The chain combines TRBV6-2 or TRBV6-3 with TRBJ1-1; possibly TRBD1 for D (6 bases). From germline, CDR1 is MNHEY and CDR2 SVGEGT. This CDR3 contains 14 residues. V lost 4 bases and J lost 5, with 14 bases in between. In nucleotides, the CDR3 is TGTGCCAGCAGTTTTCAGGGGAGGGGGACTGAAGCTTTCTTT. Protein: CASSFQGRGTEAFF.